In its sample, the clone carrying this TCR beta chain was seen many times. The record originates from a study of regulatory T cells in long-lasting Graves disease. V lost 3 bases and J 4 bases, leaving 9 bases between the germline ends. The CDR3 extends over 13 amino acids. Germline V gene sequence: CDR1 SGHAT, CDR2 FQNNGV. According to the study, TCR beta libraries were built with iRepertoire HTBI primers and CDR3-region Arm-PCR. Using its own MiXCR run on the multiplex PCR reads, TCRdb lists one record per CDR3 protein. The data show some 500,000 distinct CDR3 sequences, with approximately 13% seen just once and roughly a tenth held by the top ten. As to time point: newly diagnosed GD, antithyroid drugs for less than 3 months. PBMC RNA served as the TCR library source. These same records also appear under a second study, on T cells in Graves' hyperthyroidism and ophthalmopathy.

The chain uses TRBV11-2 and TRBJ2-5; the D call may be TRBD1 or TRBD2 (5 bases each). Sequences were derived from peripheral blood mononuclear cells (PBMCs), sampled at new diagnosis, from a patient treated with antithyroid drugs. The source of this sequence is a man younger than 45 with Graves disease. The CDR3 sequence: CASSFEGRETQYF. The CDR3 DNA is TGTGCCAGCAGCTTCGAGGGGCGAGAGACCCAGTACTTC.